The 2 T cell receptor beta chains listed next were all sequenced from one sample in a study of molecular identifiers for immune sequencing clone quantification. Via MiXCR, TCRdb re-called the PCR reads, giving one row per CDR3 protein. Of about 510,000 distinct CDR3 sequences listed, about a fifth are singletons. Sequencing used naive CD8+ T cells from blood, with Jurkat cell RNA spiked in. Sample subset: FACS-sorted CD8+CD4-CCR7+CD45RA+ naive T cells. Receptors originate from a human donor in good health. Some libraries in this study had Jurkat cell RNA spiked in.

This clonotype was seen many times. The CDR3 loop is CSASWVTTDTQYF. The CDR3 DNA follows: TGCAGTGCTAGCTGGGTCACAACCGATACGCAGTATTTT. V is TRBV20-1 and J is TRBJ2-3; D not certain. Trimming took off 3 bases at V and 6 bases at J, with 13 bases between the two ends. CDR3 length: 13 amino acids. Germline V CDR1 and CDR2: DFQATT, SNEGSKA (reference sequence).

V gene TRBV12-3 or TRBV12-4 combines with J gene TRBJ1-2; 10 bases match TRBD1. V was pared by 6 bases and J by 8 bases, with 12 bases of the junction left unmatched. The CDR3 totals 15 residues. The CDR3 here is CASRSPGQGSLGYTF. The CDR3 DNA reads TGTGCCAGCAGATCCCCGGGACAGGGGTCCCTGGGCTACACCTTC.